This T cell receptor beta chain originates from a study of blood T cell repertoires in COVID-19. Study-level background: There were acute and convalescent COVID-19 samples, and they came from the United States, Italy and Spain. T cells, B-cell-depleted T cells, or PBMCs provided the cDNA or gDNA that served as material.

The CDR3 totals 15 residues. V was trimmed by 0 bases and J by 6 bases, leaving 17 bases between them. Germline CDR1 and CDR2: GTSNPN and SVGIG (reference sequence). Generated by immunoSEQ multiplex PCR, the TCRdb table keeps only in-frame clones and is missing some. The repertoire holds around 300,000 clones, around 90% seen once, with 0.85% to 0.95% in the top ten. The sample comprised peripheral blood. V and J are TRBV30 and TRBJ1-1; no firm D call. The TCR comes from a middle-aged woman who had recovered from COVID-19. The CDR3 DNA follows: TGTGCCTGGAGTGTACTAGGGCAGAAGTATTCTGAAGCTTTCTTT. It yields the protein CAWSVLGQKYSEAFF.